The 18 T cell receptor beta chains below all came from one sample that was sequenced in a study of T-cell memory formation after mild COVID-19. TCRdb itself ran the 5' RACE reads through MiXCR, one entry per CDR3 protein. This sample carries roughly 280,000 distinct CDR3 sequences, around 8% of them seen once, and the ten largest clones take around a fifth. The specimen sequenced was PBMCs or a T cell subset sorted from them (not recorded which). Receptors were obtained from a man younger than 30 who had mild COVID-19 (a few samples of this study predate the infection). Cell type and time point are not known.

CDR3 loop: CASSTPTLGSPSYGYTF. The CDR3 nucleotides are TGTGCCAGCAGCACTCCGACCCTTGGCAGCCCGTCCTATGGCTACACCTTC. This chain connects TRBV7-2 to TRBJ1-2, with D hard to call. Germline CDR1 is SGHTA and CDR2 is FQGNSA. V lost 5 bases and J 4 bases, leaving 23 bases between the germline ends. There are 17 residues in the CDR3.

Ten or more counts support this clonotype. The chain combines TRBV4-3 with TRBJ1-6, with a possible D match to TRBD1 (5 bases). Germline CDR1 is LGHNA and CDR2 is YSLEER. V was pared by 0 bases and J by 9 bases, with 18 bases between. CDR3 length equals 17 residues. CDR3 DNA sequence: TGCGCCAGCAGCCAAGATCTTACGAGGGGAAGGAGTTCACCCCTCCACTTT. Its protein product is CASSQDLTRGRSSPLHF.

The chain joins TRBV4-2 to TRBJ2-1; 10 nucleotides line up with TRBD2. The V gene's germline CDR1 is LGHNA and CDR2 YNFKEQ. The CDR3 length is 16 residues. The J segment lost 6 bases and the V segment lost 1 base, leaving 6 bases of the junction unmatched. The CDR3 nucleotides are TGTGCCAGCAGCCAAGCGGGAGCGGGGGGGCTCAATGAGCAGTTCTTC. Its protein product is CASSQAGAGGLNEQFF.

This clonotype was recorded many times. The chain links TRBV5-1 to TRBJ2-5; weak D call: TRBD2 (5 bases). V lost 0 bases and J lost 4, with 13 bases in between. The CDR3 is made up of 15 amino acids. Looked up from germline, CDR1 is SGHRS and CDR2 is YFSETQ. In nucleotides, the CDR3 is TGCGCCAGCAGCTTGGAGGGCGGCGCGGGAGAGACCCAGTACTTC. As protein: CASSLEGGAGETQYF.

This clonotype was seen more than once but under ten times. Here the CDR3 DNA reads TGTGCCAGCAGCCCAACCGGGACAGGGAGCTCCTACGAGCAGTACTTC. It translates to CASSPTGTGSSYEQYF. The chain recombines TRBV4-2 with TRBJ2-7, with 9 bases matching TRBD1. This CDR3 is built from 16 residues. Germline V gives CDR1 LGHNA, CDR2 YNFKEQ. The trim removed 4 bases at V and 0 bases at J, leaving 7 bases unmatched.

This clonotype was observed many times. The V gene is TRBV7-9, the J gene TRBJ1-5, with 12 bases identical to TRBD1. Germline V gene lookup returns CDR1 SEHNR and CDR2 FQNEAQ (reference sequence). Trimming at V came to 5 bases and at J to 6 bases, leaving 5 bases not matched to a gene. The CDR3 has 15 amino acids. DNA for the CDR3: TGTGCCAGCAGCCGCGGGACAGGGGGCGGTCAGCCCCAGCATTTT. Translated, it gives CASSRGTGGGQPQHF.

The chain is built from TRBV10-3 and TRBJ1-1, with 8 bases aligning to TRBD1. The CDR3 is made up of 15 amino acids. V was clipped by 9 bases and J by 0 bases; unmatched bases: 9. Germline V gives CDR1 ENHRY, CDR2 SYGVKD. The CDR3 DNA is TGTGCCATTAGGGACAGGCAGGGGATGAACACTGAAGCTTTCTTT. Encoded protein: CAIRDRQGMNTEAFF.

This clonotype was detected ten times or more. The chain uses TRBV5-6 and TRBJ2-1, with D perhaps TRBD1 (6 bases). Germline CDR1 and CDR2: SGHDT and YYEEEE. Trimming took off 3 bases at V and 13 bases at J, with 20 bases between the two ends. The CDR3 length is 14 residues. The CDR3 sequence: CASSSRQQWGHQFF. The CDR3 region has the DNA TGTGCCAGCAGCTCCCGCCAACAATGGGGGCATCAGTTCTTC.

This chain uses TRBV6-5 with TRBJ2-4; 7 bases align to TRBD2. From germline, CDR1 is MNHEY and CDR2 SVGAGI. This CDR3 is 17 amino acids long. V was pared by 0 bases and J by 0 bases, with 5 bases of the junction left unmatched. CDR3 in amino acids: CASSYSGGVLAKNIQYF. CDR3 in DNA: TGTGCCAGCAGTTACTCGGGAGGGGTGCTAGCCAAAAACATTCAGTACTTC.

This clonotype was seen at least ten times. The CDR3 region has the DNA TGTGCCAGCAGTCCTTTTACGGGCTACGAGCAGTACTTC. Encoded protein: CASSPFTGYEQYF. This chain links TRBV7-6 with TRBJ2-7; D not resolved. CDR1 SGHVS and CDR2 FNYEAQ come from the germline V gene. This CDR3 is 13 amino acids long. V was pared by 6 bases and J by 3 bases, with 12 bases between. Full variable domain (missing parts from reference TRBV7-6 and TRBJ2-7): GAGVSQSPRYKVTKRGQDVALRCDPISGHVSLYWYRQALGQGPEFLTYFNYEAQQDKSGLPNDRFSAERPEGSISTLTIQRTEQRDSAMYRCASSPFTGYEQYFGPGTRLTVT.

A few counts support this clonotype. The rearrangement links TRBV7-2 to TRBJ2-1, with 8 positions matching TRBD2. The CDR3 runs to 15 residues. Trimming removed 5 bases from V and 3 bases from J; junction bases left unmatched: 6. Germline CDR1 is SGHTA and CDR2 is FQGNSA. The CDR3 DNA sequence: TGTGCCAGCAGCCCTACGGGGGGGTACTACAATGAGCAGTTCTTC. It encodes CASSPTGGYYNEQFF.

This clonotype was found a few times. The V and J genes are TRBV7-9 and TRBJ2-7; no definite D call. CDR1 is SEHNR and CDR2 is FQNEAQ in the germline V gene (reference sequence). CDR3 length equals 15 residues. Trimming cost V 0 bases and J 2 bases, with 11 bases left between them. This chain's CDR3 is CASSLARFPPYEQYF. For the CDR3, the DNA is TGTGCCAGCAGCTTAGCACGGTTCCCACCCTACGAGCAGTACTTC.

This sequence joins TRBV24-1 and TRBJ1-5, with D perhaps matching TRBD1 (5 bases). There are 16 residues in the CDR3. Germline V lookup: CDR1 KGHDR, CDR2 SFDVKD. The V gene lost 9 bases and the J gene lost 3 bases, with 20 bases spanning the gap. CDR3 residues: CATGPRGTVINQPQHF. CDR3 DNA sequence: TGTGCCACCGGTCCCCGGGGGACGGTAATCAATCAGCCCCAGCATTTT.

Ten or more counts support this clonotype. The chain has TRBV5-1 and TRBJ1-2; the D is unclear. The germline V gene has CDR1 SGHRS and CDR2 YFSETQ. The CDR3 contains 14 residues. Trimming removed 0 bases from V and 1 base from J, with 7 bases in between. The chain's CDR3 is CASSLDGNNYGYTF. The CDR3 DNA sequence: TGCGCCAGCAGCTTGGATGGAAATAACTATGGCTACACCTTC.

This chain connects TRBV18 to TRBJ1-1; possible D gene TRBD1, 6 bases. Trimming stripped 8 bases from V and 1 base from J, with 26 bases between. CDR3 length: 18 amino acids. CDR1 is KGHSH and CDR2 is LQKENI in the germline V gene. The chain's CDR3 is CASRGVFDLRGSNTEAFF. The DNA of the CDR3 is TGTGCCAGCCGAGGGGTTTTTGATCTCAGGGGATCGAACACTGAAGCTTTCTTT.

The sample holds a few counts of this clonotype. The DNA of the CDR3 is TGTGCCAGCAGCCCGACGGAGCCACAAGCTTTCTTT. Translating gives CASSPTEPQAFF. This sequence joins TRBV7-9 and TRBJ1-1, with D uncertain. The CDR3 length is 12 residues. Deletions cut 5 bases from V and 9 bases from J, with 13 bases between. CDR1 and CDR2 from the germline V gene are SEHNR and FQNEAQ (reference sequence).

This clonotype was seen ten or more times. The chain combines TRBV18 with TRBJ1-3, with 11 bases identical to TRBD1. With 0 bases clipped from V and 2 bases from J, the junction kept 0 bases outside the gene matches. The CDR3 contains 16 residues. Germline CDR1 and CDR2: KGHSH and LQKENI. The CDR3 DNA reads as TGTGCCAGCTCACCACCGGGACAGGGGGCTGGAAACACCATATATTTT. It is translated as CASSPPGQGAGNTIYF.

CDR3: CASSYGGGVTDTQYF. CDR3 sequence (DNA): TGTGCCAGCAGCTATGGCGGGGGGGTTACAGATACGCAGTATTTT. The chain combines TRBV7-2 with TRBJ2-3; 9 nucleotides agree with TRBD2. Germline V lookup: CDR1 SGHTA, CDR2 FQGNSA. The trim removed 4 bases at V and 3 bases at J, leaving 5 bases unmatched. The CDR3 is 15 amino acids.